A selection of T cell receptor beta chains follows, all from one sample in a study of shared clonotypes between healthy human individuals. The data were produced by immunoSEQ multiplex PCR, yet TCRdb's version contains in-frame clones alone and is incomplete. The sample carries approximately 1.9 million clones, 85% to 95% recorded once. Sample: naive CD8+ T cells from PBMCs. These receptors were taken from a man aged 18 to 30 in good health. Some clones in this sample may be carry-over from other donors' samples. CDR3s include the opening cysteine and the closing phenylalanine or tryptophan. D genes are given only for firm matches. The listing skips clone size in some rows; elsewhere it reads once, few, many or a size class.

CDR3 | DNA | J | V | size | D
CASGHTKQAVAQHF | TGTGCCAGCGGGCATACTAAACAGGCTGTGGCCCAGCATTTT | TRBJ1-5 | TRBV27 | few | -
CALKTDTEAFF | TGTGCCCTTAAAACGGACACTGAAGCTTTCTTT | TRBJ1-1 | TRBV19 | - | -
CASSSTNTGELFF | TGTGCCAGCAGTTCGACGAACACCGGGGAGCTGTTTTTT | TRBJ2-2 | TRBV6-5 | - | -
CASSPGTSGYEQYF | TGCGCCAGCAGCCCCGGGACTAGCGGTTACGAGCAGTACTTC | TRBJ2-7 | TRBV4-3 | once | TRBD2
CASSHRDTYEQYF | TGTGCCAGCAGCCATCGGGACACCTACGAGCAGTACTTC | TRBJ2-7 | TRBV16 | - | -
CASSLVRDRETQYF | TGTGCCAGCAGTTTAGTACGGGACAGGGAGACCCAGTACTTC | TRBJ2-5 | TRBV28 | - | TRBD1
CATSKTGGGQFF | TGTGCCACCAGCAAGACAGGGGGCGGGCAGTTCTTC | TRBJ2-1 | TRBV15 | - | TRBD1
CASSQKVGTGELFF | TGTGCCAGCAGCCAGAAGGTGGGGACCGGGGAGCTGTTTTTT | TRBJ2-2 | TRBV4-2 | - | -
CASSAVLNTGELFF | TGTGCCAGCAGCGCAGTCCTGAACACCGGGGAGCTGTTTTTT | TRBJ2-2 | TRBV14 | once | -
CASSAPPNSLGGGYTF | TGTGCCAGCAGCGCCCCCCCAAACAGTCTAGGGGGTGGCTACACCTTC | TRBJ1-2 | TRBV5-5 | once | -
CASSIRGNLPYEQYF | TGTGCCAGTAGTATCCGGGGGAACCTCCCTTACGAGCAGTACTTC | TRBJ2-7 | TRBV19 | - | -
CASSLEGVFRELFF | TGTGCCAGCAGCTTGGAGGGTGTCTTCCGGGAGCTGTTTTTT | TRBJ2-2 | TRBV5-6 | once | -
CASSLAVNRGNGYTF | TGTGCCAGCAGCTTAGCCGTGAACAGGGGCAACGGCTACACCTTC | TRBJ1-2 | TRBV7-8 | - | TRBD1